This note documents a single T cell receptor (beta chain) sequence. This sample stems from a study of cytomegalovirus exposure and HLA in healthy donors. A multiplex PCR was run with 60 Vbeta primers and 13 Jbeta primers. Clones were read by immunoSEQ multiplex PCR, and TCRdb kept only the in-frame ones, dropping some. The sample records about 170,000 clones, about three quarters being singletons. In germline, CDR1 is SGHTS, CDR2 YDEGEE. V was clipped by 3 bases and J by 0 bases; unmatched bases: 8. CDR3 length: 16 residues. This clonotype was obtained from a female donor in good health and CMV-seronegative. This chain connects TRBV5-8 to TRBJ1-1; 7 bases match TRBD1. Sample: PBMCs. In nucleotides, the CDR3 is TGTGCCAGCAGCTCAAGGACAGGTGGATTGAACACTGAAGCTTTCTTT. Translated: CASSSRTGGLNTEAFF. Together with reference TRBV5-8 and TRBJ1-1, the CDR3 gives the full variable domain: EAGVTQSPTHLIKTRGQQATLRCSPISGHTSVYWYQQALGLGLQFLLWYDEGEERNRGNFPPRFSGRQFPNYSSELNVNALELEDSALYLCASSSRTGGLNTEAFFGQGTRLTVV.